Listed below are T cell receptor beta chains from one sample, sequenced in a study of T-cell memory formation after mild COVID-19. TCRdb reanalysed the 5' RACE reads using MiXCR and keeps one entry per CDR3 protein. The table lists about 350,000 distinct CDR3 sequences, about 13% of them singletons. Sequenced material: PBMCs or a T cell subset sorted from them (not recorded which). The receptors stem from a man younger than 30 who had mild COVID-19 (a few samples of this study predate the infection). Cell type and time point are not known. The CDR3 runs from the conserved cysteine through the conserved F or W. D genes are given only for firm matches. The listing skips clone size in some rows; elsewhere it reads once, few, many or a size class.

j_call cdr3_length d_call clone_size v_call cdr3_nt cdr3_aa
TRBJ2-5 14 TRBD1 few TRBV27 TGTGCCAGCAGCCCCGTGGGACAGCAAGAGACCCAGTACTTC CASSPVGQQETQYF
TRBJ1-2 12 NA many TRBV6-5 TGTGCCAGCAGTTACGGGGGGTATGGCTACACCTTC CASSYGGYGYTF
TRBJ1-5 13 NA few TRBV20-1 TGCAGTGCTAGAGACCGGGAGGATCAGCCCCAGCATTTT CSARDREDQPQHF
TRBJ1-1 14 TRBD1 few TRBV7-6 TGTGCCAGCAGTACCGGACAGGGCCCCACTGAAGCTTTCTTT CASSTGQGPTEAFF
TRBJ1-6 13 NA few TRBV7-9 TGTGCCAGCAGCTCCTGGACCGGGTCACCCCTCCACTTT CASSSWTGSPLHF
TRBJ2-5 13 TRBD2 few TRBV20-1 TGCAGTGCGGTACTAGCGGGGCCAAAGACCCAGTACTTC CSAVLAGPKTQYF
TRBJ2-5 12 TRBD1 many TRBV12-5 TGTGCTAGTGGCCCGGGACAGGGTATGCAGTACTTC CASGPGQGMQYF
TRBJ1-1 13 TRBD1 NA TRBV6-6 TGTGCCAGCGGAGCAGGGGGCAATGGTGAAGCTTTCTTT CASGAGGNGEAFF
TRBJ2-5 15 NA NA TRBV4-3 TGCGCCAGCAGCCACGTGGGTTTGGAGCGTGAGACCCAGTACTTC CASSHVGLERETQYF
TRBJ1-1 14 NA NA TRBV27 TGTGCCAGCAGTAGGGGCGGGGGAAACACTGAAGCTTTCTTT CASSRGGGNTEAFF
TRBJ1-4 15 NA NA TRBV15 TGTGCCACCAGCAGGGGCAGGGGCTCTAATGAAAAACTGTTTTTT CATSRGRGSNEKLFF
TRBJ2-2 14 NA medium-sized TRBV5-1 TGCGCCAGCAGCTCCCCCACAAACACCGGGGAGCTGTTTTTT CASSSPTNTGELFF
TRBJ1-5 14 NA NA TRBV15 TGTGCCACCAGCAGAGATAAGGGGCCTCAGCCCCAGCATTTT CATSRDKGPQPQHF
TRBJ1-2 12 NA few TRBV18 TGTGCCAGCTCAGGGGACGGAGATGGCTACACCTTC CASSGDGDGYTF
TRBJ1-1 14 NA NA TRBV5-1 TGCGCCAGCAGCACTCCGGACGGTGTAACTGAAGCTTTCTTT CASSTPDGVTEAFF
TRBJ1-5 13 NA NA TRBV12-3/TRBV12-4 TGTGCCAGCAGTGTGGACAGCCCTCTGCCCCAGCATTTT CASSVDSPLPQHF
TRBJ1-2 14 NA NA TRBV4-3 TGCGCCAGCAGCCAAGAGGTGGTTAACTATGGCTACACCTTC CASSQEVVNYGYTF
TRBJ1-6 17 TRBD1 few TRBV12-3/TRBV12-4 TGTGCCAGCAGTGCAAAGCCCCTGGACAGGGTGGGATCACCCCTCCACTTT CASSAKPLDRVGSPLHF
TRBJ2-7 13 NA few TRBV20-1 TGCAGTGCTAGCCCGACCGGGGGTCCCGAGCAGTACTTC CSASPTGGPEQYF
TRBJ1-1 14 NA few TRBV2 TGTGCCAGCAGTGAAGCGGGCGGTGGGACTGAAGCTTTCTTT CASSEAGGGTEAFF
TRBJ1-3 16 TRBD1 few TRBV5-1 TGCGCCAGCACCTGGTCGGACAGGGACTCTGGAAACACCATATATTTT CASTWSDRDSGNTIYF
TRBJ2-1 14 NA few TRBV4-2 TGTGCCAGCAGCCAATTGGGGTTTTTAAATGAGCAGTTCTTC CASSQLGFLNEQFF
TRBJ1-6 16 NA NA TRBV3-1 TGTGCCAGCAGCCAAGCTAGGGGAGGTTATAATTCACCCCTCCACTTT CASSQARGGYNSPLHF
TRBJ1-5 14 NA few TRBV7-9 TGTGCCAGCAGCTCAACAGGGTTCAATCAGCCCCAGCATTTT CASSSTGFNQPQHF
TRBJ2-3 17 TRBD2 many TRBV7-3 TGTGCCAGCAGCTTAAGTTTCGCGGGGGGGCATGGAGATACGCAGTATTTT CASSLSFAGGHGDTQYF
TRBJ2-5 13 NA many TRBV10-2 TGCGCCAGCAGTGGAGATCCGCGGGAGACCCAGTACTTC CASSGDPRETQYF